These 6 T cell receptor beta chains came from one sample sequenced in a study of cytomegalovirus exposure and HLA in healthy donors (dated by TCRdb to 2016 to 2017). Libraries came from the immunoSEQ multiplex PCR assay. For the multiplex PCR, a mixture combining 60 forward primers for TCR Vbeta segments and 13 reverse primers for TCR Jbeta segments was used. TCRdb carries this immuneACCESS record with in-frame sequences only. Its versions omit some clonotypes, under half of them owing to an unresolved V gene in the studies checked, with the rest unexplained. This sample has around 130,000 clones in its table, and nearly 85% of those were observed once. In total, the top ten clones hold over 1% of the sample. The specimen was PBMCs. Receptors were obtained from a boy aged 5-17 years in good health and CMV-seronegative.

As DNA, the CDR3 is TGTGCCAGCAGCCAAGCCCCAAAGGAGCGTAGGCAGTATTTT. It translates to CASSQAPKERRQYF. The rearrangement joins TRBV4-2 to TRBJ2-3; D is undetermined. The CDR3 contains 14 residues. The germline V and J ends were trimmed by 1 base and 11 bases, with 16 bases remaining between them. Germline lookup yields CDR1 LGHNA and CDR2 YNFKEQ.

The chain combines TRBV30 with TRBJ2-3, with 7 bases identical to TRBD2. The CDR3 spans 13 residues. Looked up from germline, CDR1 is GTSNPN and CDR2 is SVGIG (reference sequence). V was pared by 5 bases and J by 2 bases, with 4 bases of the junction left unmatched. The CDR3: CAWGGDFTDTQYF. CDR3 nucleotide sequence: TGTGCCTGGGGGGGGGACTTCACAGATACGCAGTATTTT.

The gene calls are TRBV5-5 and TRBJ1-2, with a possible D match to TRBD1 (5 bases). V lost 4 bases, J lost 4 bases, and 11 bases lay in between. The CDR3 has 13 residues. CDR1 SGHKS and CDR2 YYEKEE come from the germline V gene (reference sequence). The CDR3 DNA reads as TGTGCCAGCAGCGTAGGGGTGGGCTATGGCTACACCTTC. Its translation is CASSVGVGYGYTF.

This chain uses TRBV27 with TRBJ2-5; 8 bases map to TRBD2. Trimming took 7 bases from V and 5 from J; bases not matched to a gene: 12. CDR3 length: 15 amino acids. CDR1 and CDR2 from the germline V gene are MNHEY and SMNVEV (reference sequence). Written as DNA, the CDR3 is TGTGCCAGCACCTCATCAGCGGGAGCCAGGGAGACCCAGTACTTC. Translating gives CASTSSAGARETQYF.

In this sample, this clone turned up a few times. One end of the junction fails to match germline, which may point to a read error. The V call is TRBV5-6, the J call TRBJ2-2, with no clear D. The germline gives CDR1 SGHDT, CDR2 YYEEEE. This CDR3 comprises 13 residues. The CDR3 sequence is CASSPYNIGELFF. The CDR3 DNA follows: TGTGCCAGCAGCCCTTATAACATCGGGGAGCTGTTTTTT.

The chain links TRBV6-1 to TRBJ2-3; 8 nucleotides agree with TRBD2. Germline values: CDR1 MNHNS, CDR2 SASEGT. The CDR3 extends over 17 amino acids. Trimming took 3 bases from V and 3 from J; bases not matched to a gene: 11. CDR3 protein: CASSESPPGLVTDTQYF. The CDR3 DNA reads TGTGCCAGCAGTGAGTCCCCTCCGGGACTAGTAACAGATACGCAGTATTTT.